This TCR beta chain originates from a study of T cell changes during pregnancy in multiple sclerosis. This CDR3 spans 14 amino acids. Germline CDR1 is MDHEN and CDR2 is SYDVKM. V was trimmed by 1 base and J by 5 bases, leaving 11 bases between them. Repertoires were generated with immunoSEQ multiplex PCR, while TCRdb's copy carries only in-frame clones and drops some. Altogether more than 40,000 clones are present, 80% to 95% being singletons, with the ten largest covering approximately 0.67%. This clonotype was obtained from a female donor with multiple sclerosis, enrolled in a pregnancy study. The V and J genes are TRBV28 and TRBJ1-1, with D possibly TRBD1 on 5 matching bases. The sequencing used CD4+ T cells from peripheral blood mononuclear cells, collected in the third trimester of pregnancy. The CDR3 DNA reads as TGTGCCAGCAGTTTATTCGCCCGGGGGACTGAAGCTTTCTTT. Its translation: CASSLFARGTEAFF.